This T cell receptor beta chain was recovered during a study of CD8+ T cells in alopecia areata. In each case, RNA was isolated and then reverse transcribed into cDNA as the sequencing template. Using immunoSEQ multiplex PCR, the repertoire was profiled, and TCRdb retains in-frame clones only, with some absent. The sample has almost 250,000 clones; 67% are singletons. V dropped 3 bases and J dropped 1 base, with 15 bases sitting between them. The V gene's germline CDR1 is SGHAT and CDR2 FQNNGV. This CDR3 has 16 amino acids. Sequencing used CD4+ T cells sorted from blood, obtained at week 0. This clonotype originated in a human donor with alopecia areata. The chain has TRBV11-2 and TRBJ1-1; D might be TRBD1 (6 bases). DNA for the CDR3: TGTGCCAGCAGCTTTGAGGCAGGGGCTCCGAACACTGAAGCTTTCTTT. This encodes CASSFEAGAPNTEAFF.